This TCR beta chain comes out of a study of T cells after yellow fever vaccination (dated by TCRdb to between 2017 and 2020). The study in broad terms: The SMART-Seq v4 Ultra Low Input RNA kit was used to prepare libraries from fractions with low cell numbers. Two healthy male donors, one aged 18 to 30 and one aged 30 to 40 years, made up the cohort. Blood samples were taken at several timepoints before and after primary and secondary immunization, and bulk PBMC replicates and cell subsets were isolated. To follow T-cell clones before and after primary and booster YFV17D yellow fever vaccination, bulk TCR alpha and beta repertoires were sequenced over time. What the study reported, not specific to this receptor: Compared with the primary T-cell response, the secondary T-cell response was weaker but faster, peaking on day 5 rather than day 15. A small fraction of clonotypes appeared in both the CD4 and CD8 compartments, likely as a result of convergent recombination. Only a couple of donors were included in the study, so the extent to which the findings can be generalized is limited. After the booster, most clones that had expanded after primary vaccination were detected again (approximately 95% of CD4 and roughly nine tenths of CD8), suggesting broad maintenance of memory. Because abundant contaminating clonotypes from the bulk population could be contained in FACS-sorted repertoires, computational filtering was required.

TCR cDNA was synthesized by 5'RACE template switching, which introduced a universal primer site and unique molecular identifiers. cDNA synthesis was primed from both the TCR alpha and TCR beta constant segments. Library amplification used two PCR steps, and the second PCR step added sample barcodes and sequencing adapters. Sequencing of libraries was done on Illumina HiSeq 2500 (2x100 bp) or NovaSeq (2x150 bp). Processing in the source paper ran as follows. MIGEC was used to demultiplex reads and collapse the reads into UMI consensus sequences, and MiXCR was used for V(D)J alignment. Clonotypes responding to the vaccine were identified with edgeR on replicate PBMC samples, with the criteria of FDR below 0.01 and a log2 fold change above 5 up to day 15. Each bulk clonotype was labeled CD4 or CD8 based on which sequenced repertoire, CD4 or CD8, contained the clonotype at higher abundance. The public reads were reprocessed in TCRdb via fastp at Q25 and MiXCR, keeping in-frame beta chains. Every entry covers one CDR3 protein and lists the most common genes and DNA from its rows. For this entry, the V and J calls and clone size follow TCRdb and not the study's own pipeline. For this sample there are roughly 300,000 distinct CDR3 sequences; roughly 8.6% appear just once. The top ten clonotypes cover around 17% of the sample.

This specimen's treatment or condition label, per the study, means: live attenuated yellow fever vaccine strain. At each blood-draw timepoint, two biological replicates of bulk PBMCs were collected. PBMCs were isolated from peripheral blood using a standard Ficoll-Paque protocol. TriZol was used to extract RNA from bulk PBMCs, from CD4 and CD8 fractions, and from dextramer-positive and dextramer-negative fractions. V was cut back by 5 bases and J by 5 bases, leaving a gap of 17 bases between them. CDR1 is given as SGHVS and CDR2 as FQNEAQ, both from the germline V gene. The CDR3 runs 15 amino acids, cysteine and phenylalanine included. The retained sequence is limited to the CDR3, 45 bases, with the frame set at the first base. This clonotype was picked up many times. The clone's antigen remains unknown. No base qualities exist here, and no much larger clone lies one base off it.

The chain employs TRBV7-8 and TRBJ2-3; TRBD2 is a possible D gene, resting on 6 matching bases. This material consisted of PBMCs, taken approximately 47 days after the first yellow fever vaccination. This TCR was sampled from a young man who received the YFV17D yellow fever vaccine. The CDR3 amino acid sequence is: CASSTLGRRRDTQYF. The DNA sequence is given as TGTGCCAGCAGCACCTTAGGGAGGCGGAGAGATACGCAGTATTTT.